The 20 T cell receptor beta chains below come from one sample, sequenced in a study of shared clonotypes between healthy human individuals (dated by TCRdb to the early 2020s). The receptor library was made with the immunoSEQ multiplex PCR assay. TCRdb carries this immuneACCESS record with in-frame sequences only. Its versions omit some clonotypes, under half of them owing to an unresolved V gene in the studies checked, with the rest unexplained. The sample table records about 2.1 million clones; 93% of these occur just once. The ten largest clones take up roughly 1.7% of the sample. CD8 naive samples consisted of CD45RO-negative cells that were positively selected for CCR7, yielding a CD45RA+CCR7+ population without TemRA cells. The sample was naive CD8+ T cells from PBMCs. The intended sense of this specimen's cell subset or site label: CD45RA+CCR7+. Receptor source: a man aged 18 to 30 in good health. Some clones in this sample may be carry-over from other donors' samples.

The J gene is TRBJ2-7, the V gene TRBV11-1; 9 bases fit TRBD1. The ends lost 7 bases at V and 1 base at J; junction bases unmatched: 8. Germline loops: CDR1 SGHAT, CDR2 FQDESV (reference sequence). The CDR3 consists of 15 residues. CDR3 in amino acids: CASTRDREVSYEQYF. The CDR3 coding sequence is TGTGCCAGCACCCGGGACAGGGAGGTGTCCTACGAGCAGTACTTC.

The V call is TRBV7-9, the J call TRBJ1-1; 7 bases are a match to TRBD1. This CDR3 has 14 residues. The germline CDR1 and CDR2 sequences are SEHNR and FQNEAQ (reference sequence). V lost 8 bases, J lost 1 base, and 7 bases stayed unmatched. CDR3 sequence reads: CASHPRGPNTEAFF. CDR3 DNA: TGTGCCAGCCATCCGAGGGGGCCGAACACTGAAGCTTTCTTT.

This chain uses TRBV7-6 with TRBJ2-1; 8 bases are shared with TRBD1. Germline trimming cut 5 bases from V and 9 bases from J; bases unmatched to any gene: 12. Germline assignment: CDR1 SGHVS and CDR2 FNYEAQ. The CDR3 spans 15 residues. CDR3 sequence reads: CASSRQGPELAEQFF. The DNA for the CDR3 is TGTGCCAGCAGCCGACAGGGGCCCGAATTGGCTGAGCAGTTCTTC.

CDR3 residues: CASTPGGTAYNEQFF. The CDR3 region has the DNA TGTGCCAGTACCCCCGGAGGGACGGCCTACAATGAGCAGTTCTTC. The V gene is TRBV19, the J gene TRBJ2-1; D is possibly TRBD2 (6 bases). Per germline, CDR1 LNHDA and CDR2 SQIVND (reference sequence). Trimming removed 7 bases from V and 2 bases from J, with 15 bases in between. CDR3 length equals 15 residues. The whole variable domain, filled in from reference TRBV19 and TRBJ2-1, reads DGGITQSPKYLFRKEGQNVTLSCEQNLNHDAMYWYRQDPGQGLRLIYYSQIVNDFQKGDIAEGYSVSREKKESFPLTVTSAQKNPTAFYLCASTPGGTAYNEQFFGPGTRLTVL.

J is TRBJ2-3 and V is TRBV9, with a weak D call TRBD1 (6 bases). The V gene's germline CDR1 is SGDLS and CDR2 YYNGEE. The V end lost 7 bases, the J end lost 0 bases, and 15 bases lay between the germline ends. The CDR3 loop spans 15 amino acids. The CDR3 nucleotides are TGTGCCAGCGGAGGTGACAGGACTAGCACAGATACGCAGTATTTT. Translated, it gives CASGGDRTSTDTQYF.

The rearrangement links TRBV29-1 to TRBJ2-5; a weak D match, TRBD2 (6 bases). From germline, CDR1 is SQVTM and CDR2 ANQGSEA. Trimming removed 3 bases from V and 0 bases from J, with 14 bases in between. This CDR3 contains 15 residues. CDR3 coding DNA: TGCAGCGTTGATTTGGGACTCGGGTACCAAGAGACCCAGTACTTC. Its translation is CSVDLGLGYQETQYF.

V usage is TRBV7-6 and J usage is TRBJ2-1; tentatively, D is TRBD1 (6 bases). From germline, CDR1 is SGHVS and CDR2 FNYEAQ. V was clipped by 2 bases and J by 6 bases, with 14 bases between them. The CDR3 covers 15 residues. CDR3 DNA sequence: TGTGCCAGCAGCTTACAGGGGCTCAGGGGCAATGAGCAGTTCTTC. Translated: CASSLQGLRGNEQFF.

The chain is built from TRBV18 and TRBJ2-1; TRBD2 aligns across 7 bases. With 7 bases clipped from V and 2 bases from J, the junction kept 8 bases outside the gene matches. CDR1 is KGHSH and CDR2 is LQKENI in the germline V gene. This CDR3 region has 15 residues. CDR3 in amino acids: CASCRGRETYNEQFF. The CDR3 region has the DNA TGTGCCAGCTGCAGAGGGCGGGAGACCTACAATGAGCAGTTCTTC.

The chain is built from TRBV29-1 and TRBJ2-7; D is unclear. The CDR3 totals 12 residues. V was trimmed by 1 base and J by 3 bases, leaving 7 bases between them. Germline CDR1 is SQVTM and CDR2 is ANQGSEA. The chain's CDR3 is CSVEVGIYEQYF. As DNA, the CDR3 is TGCAGCGTTGAAGTAGGGATCTACGAGCAGTACTTC.

The genes are TRBV4-1 and TRBJ2-7; the D is unclear. There are 14 residues in the CDR3. V was cut by 4 bases and J by 5 bases, with 15 bases left in between. Germline-derived CDR1 and CDR2 are MGHRA and YSYEKL. CDR3: CASSLGPLTDEQYF. The CDR3 DNA is TGCGCCAGCAGCCTCGGCCCCCTCACGGACGAGCAGTACTTC.

The J gene is TRBJ1-2, the V gene TRBV6-5; tentative D call: TRBD1 (5 bases). The V end lost 6 bases, the J end lost 8 bases, and 22 bases lay between the germline ends. The germline CDR1 and CDR2 sequences are MNHEY and SVGAGI. CDR3 size: 15 residues. CDR3 DNA: TGTGCCAGCAGCCCGTGGGGCCTACCTAGGAACGGCTACACCTTC. Protein product: CASSPWGLPRNGYTF.

The rearrangement links TRBV4-1 to TRBJ2-7; D not resolved. V lost 3 bases and J 1 base, leaving 10 bases between the germline ends. CDR3 length equals 14 residues. Per the germline V gene, CDR1 is MGHRA and CDR2 is YSYEKL. As DNA, the CDR3 is TGCGCCAGCAGCCATCTGACAAATTCCTACGAGCAGTACTTC. It codes for CASSHLTNSYEQYF.

The V gene is TRBV6-1, the J gene TRBJ2-7; D unresolved. The CDR3 extends over 12 amino acids. The V gene lost 0 bases and the J gene lost 5 bases, with 5 bases spanning the gap. Germline CDR1 MNHNS, CDR2 SASEGT. CDR3 sequence (DNA): TGTGCCAGCAGTGAAGCTCCGAACGAGCAGTACTTC. Its protein is CASSEAPNEQYF.

V usage is TRBV7-9 and J usage is TRBJ2-1, with D hard to call. The CDR3 consists of 16 residues. V lost 5 bases, J lost 8 bases, and 22 bases lay in between. Germline CDR1 is SEHNR and CDR2 is FQNEAQ (reference sequence). Here the CDR3 reads CASSPPAGVDRYEQFF. As DNA, the CDR3 is TGTGCCAGCAGCCCCCCTGCAGGAGTAGACCGCTATGAGCAGTTCTTC.

This clone has just a few counts. A much larger clone differs from this one at a single base, so this may be a read error. The same CDR3 can be traced to other DNA sequences in this sample. This chain connects TRBV28 to TRBJ2-7; the D is unclear. Germline loops: CDR1 MDHEN, CDR2 SYDVKM. The CDR3 sequence is 10 residues long. Trimming pared 4 bases from V and 5 bases from J, leaving 3 bases between. As DNA, the CDR3 is TGTGCCAGCAGTTCCCACGAGCAGTACTTC. Its translation is CASSSHEQYF.

This sequence joins TRBV7-9 and TRBJ2-7, with D maybe TRBD1 (6 bases). V lost 5 bases to trimming and J lost 3 bases, with 11 bases between them. Germline V gives CDR1 SEHNR, CDR2 FQNEAQ (reference sequence). This CDR3 spans 13 amino acids. As DNA, the CDR3 is TGTGCCAGCAGCCACCAGGGGTTCTACGAGCAGTACTTC. This gives the protein CASSHQGFYEQYF.

The rearrangement uses TRBV9 and TRBJ2-3; weak D call: TRBD1 (6 bases). The CDR3 is made up of 17 amino acids. The ends were cut back, 5 bases at V and 0 bases at J, with 19 bases in the middle. Germline lookup yields CDR1 SGDLS and CDR2 YYNGEE. CDR3 amino acids: CASSVSGTGLSTDTQYF. The DNA for the CDR3 is TGTGCCAGCAGTGTATCCGGAACAGGGTTGAGCACAGATACGCAGTATTTT.

The genes are TRBV5-1 and TRBJ2-7, with 10 bases lining up with TRBD2. V shed 2 bases and J 3 bases; nucleotides not matched to a gene: 2. This CDR3 region has 14 residues. CDR1 is SGHRS and CDR2 is YFSETQ in the germline V gene. Here the CDR3 DNA reads TGCGCCAGCAGCTTAGGGACTAGCGACTACGAGCAGTACTTC. Amino acid sequence: CASSLGTSDYEQYF.

V is TRBV4-1 and J is TRBJ2-7, with D possibly being TRBD1 (8 bases). V shed 1 base and J shed 6 bases, with 19 bases lying between them. The CDR3 is made up of 16 amino acids. In germline, CDR1 is MGHRA, CDR2 YSYEKL. Here the CDR3 DNA reads TGCGCCAGCAGCCAAGTTCTCGCGACAGGGGAGGGCGAGCAGTACTTC. Protein sequence: CASSQVLATGEGEQYF.

This clone came up once. This rearrangement joins TRBV28 to TRBJ2-5, with D uncertain. Trimming left V 8 bases short and J 7 bases short, with 20 bases between. This CDR3 is built from 14 residues. In germline, CDR1 is MDHEN, CDR2 SYDVKM. DNA for the CDR3: TGTGCCAGCTCGAGGCGAAACGAGGCGGTGACCCAGTACTTC. It yields the protein CASSRRNEAVTQYF.